The entry below describes one T cell receptor (beta chain). What antigen it recognizes has not been identified. It has no much larger one-base neighbor in the sample; base qualities were not kept. Taken from cysteine to phenylalanine, the CDR3 has 16 residues. Just the 48-base CDR3 DNA is kept, in frame starting at base 1. The germline V gene gives CDR1 as LGHNA and CDR2 as YNFKEQ. Unmatched junction bases come to 10, with V trimmed by 6 bases and J by 6 bases. The sample is drawn from a study of regulatory T cells in long-lasting Graves disease (dated by TCRdb to about 2021). In terms of the full investigation: Antithyroid drugs had been taken for less than 3 months by newly diagnosed Graves' disease patients. This study used TCR sequencing and RNA sequencing of peripheral blood to compare persistent Graves' disease patients against newly diagnosed Graves' disease patients. The study was registered as a clinical trial and conducted in China. A total of 33 samples were covered by TCR sequencing, comprising approximately 13 persistent and around 20 newly diagnosed Graves' disease patients.

Reading the label with the study, this specimen's time point is: newly diagnosed GD, antithyroid drugs for less than 3 months. For both TCR sequencing and RNA sequencing, RNA was extracted from PBMCs in TRIzol. Graves' disease was diagnosed according to American Thyroid Association guidelines. Patients for the study were recruited at an endocrinology department in Xi'an, China. Each patient gave around 9.2 milliliters of peripheral blood, collected in an EDTA anticoagulant tube. Ficoll Paque Plus density gradient separation was used to isolate PBMCs, and no additional T cell sorting was done. An Agilent 2100 Bioanalyzer and agarose gel were used to check RNA quality, and a NanoDrop 2000 was used to measure RNA concentration. The study at large found these results: Sequencing and analysis were restricted to the TCR beta chain. Preferential use of TRBV28, TRBJ1-2 and TRBJ2-5 was observed in persistent disease, whereas TRBV20-1 and TRBJ2-1 were favored in newly diagnosed disease. The authors noted that the small sample size was a limitation that may lower accuracy. Patients with persistent disease shared more public clonotypes (over 2,500) than newly diagnosed patients did (around 930). The study examined only peripheral blood because the primary lesion, thyroid tissue, could not be accessed. Compared with newly diagnosed patients, persistent Graves' disease patients had lower TCR Shannon entropy and fewer highly expanded clones, which suggests clonal expansion.

Receptors were amplified or captured by multiplex PCR. The sequencer was an Illumina HiSeq 4000. TCR beta libraries were built with iRepertoire HTBI primers and Arm-PCR amplification of CDR3 regions. PCR products were gel purified before sequencing. The source study handled its data this way. A total of 62 TRBV and under 15 TRBJ segments were identified across samples and were used for gene usage analysis of CDR3 amino acid clonotypes. COPE and FqMerger were used to merge filtered high-quality paired reads into contigs. BLAST was used to align contigs to the IMGT TRBV, TRBD and TRBJ reference genes, and CDR3 was defined following IMGT. Any clonotype with a frequency above 0.1% was counted as a highly expanded clone. Shannon entropy was used to measure repertoire diversity, and the Gini coefficient was used to measure V-J evenness. Public clonotypes were defined as clonotypes shared by more than one individual. TCRdb reprocessing: public reads trimmed at Q25 with fastp, clones called with MiXCR, in-frame beta chains kept. Rows matching on CDR3 protein sequence are summarized as one entry with the most common DNA and genes. TCRdb's processing, not the authors', yielded these V and J calls. The sample includes roughly 260,000 distinct CDR3 sequences, with 15% to 20% observed a single time. Of the sample, 14% is held by the ten largest clones.

These data were also filed under a second study, of T cells in Graves' hyperthyroidism and ophthalmopathy. The second publication reports: Stable Graves' hyperthyroidism was defined as no progression to ophthalmopathy during 18 months of follow-up. Hyperthyroidism patients were aged 18 to 65 years and newly diagnosed, with disease duration of less than 2 months. Patients with uncontrolled infections, other autoimmune diseases, pregnancy or lactation were excluded. Diagnoses were based on clinical symptoms, serum thyroxine and TRAb, thyroid ultrasound and orbital computed tomography. The TCR CDR3 was subjected to a first round of RT-PCR using the HTBI primer set and the Qiagen OneStep RT-PCR kit. Most expanded thyroid clonotypes (frequency above 0.001) were also found in blood, which suggests that blood repertoires may mirror thyroid immune responses. In cross-validation, a model built on a 13 V-J signature told ophthalmopathy apart from stable hyperthyroidism with 85% to 90% sensitivity and about 81% specificity, and in testing the same model reached 80%/75%. During validation, the model predicted progression to ophthalmopathy a median of around six months ahead of onset, with 60% to 71% sensitivity and 72% to 80% specificity. TCR V-J signatures able to tell the groups apart were searched for in a discovery cohort of 90 to 100 patients, of whom around 42 had Graves' ophthalmopathy and roughly 59 had stable Graves' hyperthyroidism. An independent validation cohort of fewer than 20 hyperthyroidism patients and some 15 patients who later progressed to ophthalmopathy tested prospective prediction of ophthalmopathy. The roughly 100 discovery patients were divided at random into training and test sets in a 7:3 ratio. In addition, the study compared T-cell repertoires in thyroid tissue and in blood from roughly 6 Graves' hyperthyroidism patients. After blood sampling, hyperthyroidism patients were treated with methimazole at a starting dose of 30 mg daily, and ophthalmopathy patients were treated with high-dose intravenous methylprednisolone. The libraries were constructed in a second round of multiplex PCR and then size-selected and purified. The libraries were sequenced on an Illumina HiSeq2000 using paired-end 100 bp reads. SOAPnuke was used to process the raw data, throwing out any read that contained adapters or uncalled bases, had a mean Phred below 15, or lacked an exact constant-primer or identifier match. COPE v1.2.5 was used to merge high-quality paired reads, and clonotypes were defined as unique nucleotide sequences. MiTCR v1.1 was used to align clonotypes to the IMGT TRBV, TRBD and TRBJ reference segments. The analysis included only V-J combinations with a frequency above 0.0001, which together covered around 99% of the repertoires. A TCS score was defined as the ratio between F50 (clonal expansion) and ExV (chaos), using BLOSUM62-based TCRdist between CDR3 peptides within each V-J. Welch's t-statistics and random forest reduced 500 to 550 V-J features to 10 to 15, which were used in a naive Bayes classifier (R e1071). No statistical method was used to fix the sample size in advance, and group allocation was not hidden from the investigators. TCR Vbeta CDR3 sequencing of roughly 140 peripheral blood samples (under 45 ophthalmopathy, about 74 hyperthyroidism and about 17 progressor patients) is reported in the paper.

The V gene is TRBV4-2 and the J gene is TRBJ2-2; 10 bases in the middle match TRBD1. The sample here was peripheral blood mononuclear cells (PBMCs), taken at new diagnosis, from a patient treated with antithyroid drugs. The TCR originated in a woman in her 30s with Graves disease. Donor details come from another sample of the same person, matched by shared clones. The CDR3 protein is CASRKGTGVIPGELFF. The DNA sequence is given as TGTGCCAGCAGAAAGGGGACAGGGGTAATCCCCGGGGAGCTGTTTTTT.